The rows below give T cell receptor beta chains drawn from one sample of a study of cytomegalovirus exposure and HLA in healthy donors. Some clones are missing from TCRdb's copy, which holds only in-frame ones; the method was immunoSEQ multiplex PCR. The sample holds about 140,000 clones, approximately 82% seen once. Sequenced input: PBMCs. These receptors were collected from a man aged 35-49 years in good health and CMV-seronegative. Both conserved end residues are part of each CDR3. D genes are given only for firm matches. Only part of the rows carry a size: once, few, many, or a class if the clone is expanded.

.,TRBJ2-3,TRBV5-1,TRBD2,TGCGCCAGCAGCCTGGGACTAGATACAGATACGCAGTATTTT,CASSLGLDTDTQYF
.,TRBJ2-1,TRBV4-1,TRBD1,TGCGCCAGCAGCCAACGAGGAACCGGGACAGTCCGTGACAATGAGCAGTTCTTC,CASSQRGTGTVRDNEQFF
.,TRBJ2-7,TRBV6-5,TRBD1,TGTGCCAGCACCCCCGGGACAGGGGTCGAGCAGTACTTC,CASTPGTGVEQYF
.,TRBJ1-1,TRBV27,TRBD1,TGTGCCAGCAGCTTTTCGATCCAGGGGGCCACTGAAGCTTTCTTT,CASSFSIQGATEAFF
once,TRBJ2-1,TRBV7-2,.,TGTGCCAGCAGCTTACCGACTCAGGGTATAGGCTCCTACAATGAGCAGTTCTTC,CASSLPTQGIGSYNEQFF
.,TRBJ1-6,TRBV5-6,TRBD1,TGTGCCAGCAGCTATGGGACAGGCCGCGGTAATTCACCCCTCCACTTT,CASSYGTGRGNSPLHF
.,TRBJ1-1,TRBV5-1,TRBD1,TGCGCCAGCAGCCTGGAGGGGGCAACTATTATGAACACTGAAGCTTTCTTT,CASSLEGATIMNTEAFF
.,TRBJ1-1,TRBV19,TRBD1,TGTGCCAGTAGTAAACTCCCGACAGGGGTGAACACTGAAGCTTTCTTT,CASSKLPTGVNTEAFF
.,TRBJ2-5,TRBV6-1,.,TGTGCCAGCGGTCCACAGGGATCAGAGACCCAGTACTTC,CASGPQGSETQYF
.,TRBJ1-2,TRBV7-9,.,TGTGCCAGCAGAAGCCACCGGGAAAAAGATCACTATGGCTACACCTTC,CASRSHREKDHYGYTF
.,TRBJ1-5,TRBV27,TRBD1,TGTGCCAGCAGTTCGCTCGGACAGGGGACGGATCAGCCCCAGCATTTT,CASSSLGQGTDQPQHF
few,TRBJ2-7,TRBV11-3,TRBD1,TGTGCCAGCAGCCAAGGGACAGCCGGTGAGCAGTACTTC,CASSQGTAGEQYF
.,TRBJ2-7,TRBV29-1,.,TGCAGCCTCTATTTGGGGGCAGGGGACTACGAGCAGTACTTC,CSLYLGAGDYEQYF
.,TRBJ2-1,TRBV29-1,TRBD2,TGCAGCGTTTTTAGCGGGGGACGGAATGAGCAGTTCTTC,CSVFSGGRNEQFF
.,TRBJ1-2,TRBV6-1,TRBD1,TGTGCCAGCAGCCCTCAAGGACAGGATTATGGCTACACCTTC,CASSPQGQDYGYTF
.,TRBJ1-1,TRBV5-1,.,TGCGCCAGCAGCGGGAACAGGGAAACTGAAGCTTTCTTT,CASSGNRETEAFF
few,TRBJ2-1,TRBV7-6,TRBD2,TGTGCCAGCAGCTTAAGCGGGGACTCCTACAATGAGCAGTTCTTC,CASSLSGDSYNEQFF
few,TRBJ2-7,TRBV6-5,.,TGTGCCAGCAGTTACAGGGGTTGGTCCTACGAGCAGTACTTC,CASSYRGWSYEQYF
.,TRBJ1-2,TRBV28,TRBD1,TGTGCCAGCAGTCAGGGACGGCCCCCGGGACAGACGAGGGGCTACACCTTC,CASSQGRPPGQTRGYTF
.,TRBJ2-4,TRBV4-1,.,TGCGCCAGCAGCCAAGTTGCGGTCAGGGGAGCCAAAAACATTCAGTACTTC,CASSQVAVRGAKNIQYF
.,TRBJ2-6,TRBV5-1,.,TGCGCCAGCAGAGGAGGCTTTGGGGCCAACGTCCTGACTTTC,CASRGGFGANVLTF
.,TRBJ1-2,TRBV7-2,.,TGTGCCAGCACCCCGACATCCCATTATAACTATGGCTACACCTTC,CASTPTSHYNYGYTF
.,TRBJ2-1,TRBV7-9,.,TGTGCCAGCAGCGGCTCGAGGGGGTCCTACAATGAGCAGTTCTTC,CASSGSRGSYNEQFF
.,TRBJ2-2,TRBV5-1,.,TGCGCCAGCAGGCGAGGGGAGGCGAACACCGGGGAGCTGTTTTTT,CASRRGEANTGELFF
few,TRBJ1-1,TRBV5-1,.,TGCGCCAGCAGCTTGTACTTGGGACTCCGGGCCACTGAAGCTTTCTTT,CASSLYLGLRATEAFF
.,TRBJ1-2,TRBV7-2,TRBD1,TGTGCCAGCAGCTTAGGGTCCCAGGGGGCTCGTGGCTACACCTTC,CASSLGSQGARGYTF
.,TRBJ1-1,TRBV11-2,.,TGTGCCAGCAGCTTAAGTCCCGGGGACACTGAAGCTTTCTTT,CASSLSPGDTEAFF
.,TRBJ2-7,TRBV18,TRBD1,TGTGCCAGCTCGGCGGGACAGGGAACCTACGAGCAGTACTTC,CASSAGQGTYEQYF
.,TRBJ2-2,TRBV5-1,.,TGCGCCAGCAGCTTGCGCCTCAGGGCGAACACCGGGGAGCTGTTTTTT,CASSLRLRANTGELFF
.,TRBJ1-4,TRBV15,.,TGTGCCACCAGCAGAGATGGAGGGCTGGATGAAAAACTGTTTTTT,CATSRDGGLDEKLFF
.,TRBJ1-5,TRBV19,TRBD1,TGTGCCAGTAGTACAGGACAGGGGACGGACTATAGCAATCAGCCCCAGCATTTT,CASSTGQGTDYSNQPQHF
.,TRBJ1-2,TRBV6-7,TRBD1,TGTGCCAGCAGTTACTCAGGGACAGCGAACTATGGCTACACCTTC,CASSYSGTANYGYTF
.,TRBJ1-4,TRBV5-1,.,TGCGCCAGCAGCTTGGGTACCATCGGGGAAAAACTGTTTTTT,CASSLGTIGEKLFF
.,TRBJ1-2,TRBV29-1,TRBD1,TGCAGCGTTGGCCCCACCGACAGGGGCGGCTACACCTTC,CSVGPTDRGGYTF
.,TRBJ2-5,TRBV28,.,TGTGCCAGCAGTGTACCGGGACACAGTCAAGAGACCCAGTACTTC,CASSVPGHSQETQYF
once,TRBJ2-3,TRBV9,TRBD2,TGTGCCAGCAGCGTAGGACTAGCGCTAAGCACAGATACGCAGTATTTT,CASSVGLALSTDTQYF
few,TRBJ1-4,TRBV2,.,TGTGCCAGCAGGCAAACGCCGGTTGAAAAACTGTTTTTT,CASRQTPVEKLFF
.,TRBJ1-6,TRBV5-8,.,TGTGCCAGCAGCTCGAATACATGGACAGCCGAAAAAACCTATAATTCACCCCTCCACTTT,CASSSNTWTAEKTYNSPLHF
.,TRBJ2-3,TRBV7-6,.,TGTGCCAGCAGCTTAGCGTTACTTACCGTCGGCACAGATACGCAGTATTTT,CASSLALLTVGTDTQYF
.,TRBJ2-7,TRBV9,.,TGTGCCAGCAGCGTAGACAGGGCGGCCGAGCAGTACTTC,CASSVDRAAEQYF
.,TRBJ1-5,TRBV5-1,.,TGCGCCAGCAGCCCCACAGGTGGAGGCAATCAGCCCCAGCATTTT,CASSPTGGGNQPQHF
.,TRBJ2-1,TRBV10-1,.,TGCGCCAGCAGTCCCGGACTAGGGGGTCAGTTCTTC,CASSPGLGGQFF
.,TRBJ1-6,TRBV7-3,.,TGTGCCAGCAGCCCGTCCGCCCGGACCGGGGATAAGTCACCCCTCCACTTT,CASSPSARTGDKSPLHF
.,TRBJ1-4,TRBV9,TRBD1,TGTGCCAGCAGTACAGGGACAGCTACTAATGAAAAACTGTTTTTT,CASSTGTATNEKLFF
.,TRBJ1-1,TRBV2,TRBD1,TGTGCCAGCAGGGTGGACAGGGCAGCGAACACTGAAGCTTTCTTT,CASRVDRAANTEAFF
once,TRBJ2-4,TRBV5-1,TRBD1,TGCGCCAGCAGCTTTACTTTGACAGGGGTGGAAAACATTCAGTACTTC,CASSFTLTGVENIQYF
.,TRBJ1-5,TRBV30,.,TGTGCCTGGAGTGACAGGTTCAGGCAGCCCCAGCATTTT,CAWSDRFRQPQHF
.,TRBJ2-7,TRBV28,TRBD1,TGTGCCAGCAGTACCACAGGGGTCGAGCAGTACTTC,CASSTTGVEQYF
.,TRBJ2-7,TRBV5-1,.,TGCGCCAGCAGCCCCGGGACTTGGCCCTACGAGCAGTACTTC,CASSPGTWPYEQYF
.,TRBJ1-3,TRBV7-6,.,TGTGCCAGCAGCTCAGGGTTGAAATCTGGAAACACCATATATTTT,CASSSGLKSGNTIYF
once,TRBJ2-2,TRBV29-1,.,TGCAGCGGTATAGCAAGCGGGGAGCTGTTTTTT,CSGIASGELFF
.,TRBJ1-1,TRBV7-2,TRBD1,TGTGCCAGCAGCCCGGCCGAAGGGGGCGCAGAGAACACTGAAGCTTTCTTT,CASSPAEGGAENTEAFF
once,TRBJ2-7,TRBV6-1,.,TGTGCCACCAGACATCCCGAGGACGAGCAGTACTTC,CATRHPEDEQYF
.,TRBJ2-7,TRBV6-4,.,TGTGCCAGCAGTGAATCGGCGGATGGAAACTACGAGCAGTACTTC,CASSESADGNYEQYF
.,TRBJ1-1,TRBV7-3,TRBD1,TGTGCCAGCAGCTTAACGGGGACAGTAAACACTGAAGCTTTCTTT,CASSLTGTVNTEAFF
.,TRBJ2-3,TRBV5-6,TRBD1,TGTGCCAGCAGCTCGGGACAGTTGGATACGCAGTATTTT,CASSSGQLDTQYF
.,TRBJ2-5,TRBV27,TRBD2,TGTGCCAGCGGGACTAGCGGGAGACAAGAGACCCAGTACTTC,CASGTSGRQETQYF
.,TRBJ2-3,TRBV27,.,TGTGCCAGCGGGCCATTGCTCGAAGATACGCAGTATTTT,CASGPLLEDTQYF
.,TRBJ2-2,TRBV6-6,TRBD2,TGTGCCAGCAGCCTTCGGACTAGCGCAGGCGGGGAGCTGTTTTTT,CASSLRTSAGGELFF